This is a list of T cell receptor beta chains from one sample in a study of cytotoxic CD8 clonotypes in ibrutinib-treated CLL. Profiled with immunoSEQ multiplex PCR; TCRdb holds only in-frame clones, not every one. The sample carries over 250,000 clones, 60% to 80% recorded once. Sequencing used PBMCs, obtained at disease progression, from a patient treated with ibrutinib. The origin of the receptors is a human donor with chronic lymphocytic leukemia. CDR3s include the opening cysteine and the closing phenylalanine or tryptophan. Each record gives: J gene, CDR3 length, clone size, D gene, V gene, CDR3 DNA, CDR3 protein. D genes are given only for firm matches. The size entry is marked missing in some rows and otherwise reads once, few, many or a size class.

>TRBJ1-2|16|-|-|TRBV7-9
TGTGCCAGCAGCTCGGACATAAAACAGGCGAACTATGGCTACACCTTC
CASSSDIKQANYGYTF
>TRBJ2-7|17|once|-|TRBV28
TGTGCCAGCAGTTTAGTCCGACAGAGACTTAGCTCCTACGAGCAGTACTTC
CASSLVRQRLSSYEQYF
>TRBJ1-2|13|-|-|TRBV7-3
TGTGCCAGCAGCTTAAGGGATTTCGAGGGCTACACCTTC
CASSLRDFEGYTF
>TRBJ2-1|13|-|-|TRBV5-4
TGTGCCAGCAGCTCTCCGGTGGGGTATGAGCAGTTCTTC
CASSSPVGYEQFF
>TRBJ1-1|14|-|-|TRBV5-6
TGTGCCAGCAGCTTTGGGACCGCGAACACTGAAGCTTTCTTT
CASSFGTANTEAFF
>TRBJ2-7|13|-|-|TRBV29-1
TGCAGCGTTGCGGAAGTAGCTCCTCTCGAGCAGTACTTC
CSVAEVAPLEQYF
>TRBJ2-3|15|-|TRBD1|TRBV5-4
TGTGCCAGCAGCCCCCGGACAGGGGGCACAGATACGCAGTATTTT
CASSPRTGGTDTQYF
>TRBJ1-1|15|-|TRBD1|TRBV5-1
TGCGCCAGCAGTCTTGACAGGGAGGCGAACACTGAAGCTTTCTTT
CASSLDREANTEAFF
>TRBJ1-1|10|-|-|TRBV20-1
TGCAGTGTTAGGGCCCCAGTAGCTTTCTTT
CSVRAPVAFF
>TRBJ2-1|17|-|TRBD2|TRBV6-4
TGTGCCAGCAGTGACTACCCAACTAGCGGGAGAGGTAATGAGCAGTTCTTC
CASSDYPTSGRGNEQFF
>TRBJ2-5|12|-|-|TRBV29-1
TGCAGCGTTTGGGGGCTGGGGGAGACCCAGTACTTC
CSVWGLGETQYF
>TRBJ1-6|16|once|TRBD1|TRBV9
TGTGCCAGCAGCGATGGACAGGTGCTGGATCCTTCACCCCTCCACTTT
CASSDGQVLDPSPLHF
>TRBJ1-1|17|-|TRBD1|TRBV2
TGTGCCAGCAGCCACGACCTTACGGACAGGATGAACACTGAAGCTTTCTTT
CASSHDLTDRMNTEAFF
>TRBJ2-1|14|-|-|TRBV9
TGTGCCAGCAGCGTAAGGAGGTTTGACAATGAGCAGTTCTTC
CASSVRRFDNEQFF
>TRBJ1-5|14|few|-|TRBV19
TGTGCCAGTAGTCTGGATGGGGGGCGTCAGCCCCAGCATTTT
CASSLDGGRQPQHF
>TRBJ2-1|17|-|TRBD2|TRBV7-3
TGTGCCAGCAGCCACCTCCTAGGGCTAGCGGGAAGTAATGAGCAGTTCTTC
CASSHLLGLAGSNEQFF
>TRBJ1-3|14|few|-|TRBV28
TGTGCCAGCAGACCCACTAGCTCTGGAAACACCATATATTTT
CASRPTSSGNTIYF
>TRBJ1-4|16|-|-|TRBV7-6
TGTGCCAGCAGCCTAACTGGAGGGCCAGGGGATGAAAAACTGTTTTTT
CASSLTGGPGDEKLFF
>TRBJ2-3|14|few|-|TRBV27
TGTGCCAGCAGTTTAAACGGGCACACAGATACGCAGTATTTT
CASSLNGHTDTQYF
>TRBJ2-7|15|-|TRBD1|TRBV18
TGTGCCAGCTCACCACGGGACAGGGGGCTCTACGAGCAGTACTTC
CASSPRDRGLYEQYF
>TRBJ2-3|16|once|-|TRBV29-1
TGCAGCGTTGGTGTCCCGGACCCTCGCCGCACAGATACGCAGTATTTT
CSVGVPDPRRTDTQYF
>TRBJ1-5|14|-|TRBD1|TRBV18
TGTGCCAGCTCCCAGGACAGGGGGGCTCAGCCCCAGCATTTT
CASSQDRGAQPQHF
>TRBJ2-5|18|-|TRBD2|TRBV5-1
TGCGCCAGCAGCTTCCCTTTAGCGGGAGGGCTGAACCAAGAGACCCAGTACTTC
CASSFPLAGGLNQETQYF
>TRBJ2-5|14|-|-|TRBV10-2
TGCGCCAGCAGTGAGCACAAGGCTCAAGAGACCCAGTACTTC
CASSEHKAQETQYF
>TRBJ1-2|11|few|-|TRBV29-1
TGCAGCGCCCTGACAGGCTATGGCTACACCTTC
CSALTGYGYTF
>TRBJ1-1|14|-|-|TRBV6-5
TGTGCCAGCAGTTACTCTGGGGAAAGCACTGAAGCTTTCTTT
CASSYSGESTEAFF
>TRBJ2-7|13|once|-|TRBV19
TGTGCCAGTAGTATCGGGGGCGGCTACGAGCAGTACTTC
CASSIGGGYEQYF
>TRBJ1-1|13|-|TRBD1|TRBV27
TGTGCCAGCAGTATCTTACAGGGGACTGAAGCTTTCTTT
CASSILQGTEAFF
>TRBJ2-7|15|-|-|TRBV9
TGTGCCAGCAGCGTATCATTGGGGACTTCCTACGAGCAGTACTTC
CASSVSLGTSYEQYF
>TRBJ2-7|15|few|-|TRBV4-1
TGCGCCAGCAGCCAAGTGAGGACAGATAACTACGAGCAGTACTTC
CASSQVRTDNYEQYF
>TRBJ2-3|15|-|-|TRBV19
TGTGCCAGTAGTAGCACGGACTTTAGCACAGATACGCAGTATTTT
CASSSTDFSTDTQYF